The sequence of this T cell receptor beta chain was determined in a study of blood T cell repertoires in COVID-19. Assay: immunoSEQ multiplex PCR; the TCRdb copy retains only in-frame clones and omits some. The repertoire holds under 110,000 clones, around 80% seen once, with roughly 13% in the top ten. The CDR3 length is 15 residues. V lost 4 bases to trimming and J lost 3 bases; unmatched junction nucleotides: 8. Germline V gene lookup returns CDR1 SGDLS and CDR2 YYNGEE. The origin of this receptor is a woman in her sixties with acute or convalescent COVID-19. This rearrangement joins TRBV9 to TRBJ1-2, with 8 bases matching TRBD1. The sequenced sample consisted of peripheral blood. The CDR3 sequence is CASSRSYRGDYGYTF. DNA for the CDR3: TGTGCCAGCAGCAGAAGCTACAGGGGGGACTATGGCTACACCTTC.